This T cell receptor beta chain was recovered during a study of blood T cells in healthy people across ages. Looking at the study overall: Capture by template switching was about one barcoded beta molecule per two T cells.

This clonotype was seen a few times. For the second PCR, which ran for 7 to 11 cycles, a sample-barcoded 5' primer and a J-beta primer mix were used. Each cDNA molecule was tagged by a template-switch adaptor that had 12 random nucleotides. TCRdb fed the 5' RACE reads into MiXCR, producing one record per CDR3 protein. The sample consists of 800,000 to 950,000 distinct CDR3 sequences, about 27% of them appearing once. CDR3 length: 14 residues. J was trimmed by 6 bases and V by 8 bases; bases with no gene match: 10. Another study also made use of these data, one on T cells of mothers and their children. Turning to that study: Five or six children, together with their three healthy Caucasian mothers, made up the donors.

The receptor's source is a woman between 35 and 50 years old in good health. The chain carries TRBV12-3 or TRBV12-4 and TRBJ2-3; 8 bases map to TRBD2. Material for sequencing was blood. The CDR3 sequence is CASGKTSAKDTQYF. CDR3 nucleotides: TGTGCCAGCGGGAAGACTAGCGCAAAGGATACGCAGTATTTT.